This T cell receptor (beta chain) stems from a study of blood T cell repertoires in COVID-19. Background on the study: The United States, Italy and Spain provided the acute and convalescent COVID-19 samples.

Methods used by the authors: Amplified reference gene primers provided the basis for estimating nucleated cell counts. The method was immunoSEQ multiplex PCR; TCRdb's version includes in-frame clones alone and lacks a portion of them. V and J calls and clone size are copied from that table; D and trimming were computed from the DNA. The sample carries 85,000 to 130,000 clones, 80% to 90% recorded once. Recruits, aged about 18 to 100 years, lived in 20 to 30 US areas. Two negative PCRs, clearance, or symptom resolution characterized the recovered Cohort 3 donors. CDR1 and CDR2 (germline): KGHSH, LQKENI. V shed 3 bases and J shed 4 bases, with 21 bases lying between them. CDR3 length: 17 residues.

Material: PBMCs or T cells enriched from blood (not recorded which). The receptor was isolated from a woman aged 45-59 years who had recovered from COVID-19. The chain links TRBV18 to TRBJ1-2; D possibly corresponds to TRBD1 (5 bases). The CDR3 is CASSPSSQGQLSYGYTF. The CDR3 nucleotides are TGTGCCAGCTCACCGTCGAGTCAGGGCCAACTTAGCTATGGCTACACCTTC.